This T cell receptor (beta chain) was captured in a study of blood T cell repertoires in COVID-19. Study information: Samples of COVID-19 (acute and convalescent) were obtained from the United States, Italy and Spain. From T cells, B-cell-depleted T cells, or PBMCs came the material, which was cDNA or gDNA.

V was pared by 6 bases and J by 7 bases, with 16 bases between. From germline, CDR1 is MDHEN and CDR2 SYDVKM. This CDR3 has 14 residues. The method was immunoSEQ multiplex PCR; TCRdb's version includes in-frame clones alone and lacks a portion of them. The data hold 150,000 to 200,000 clones, with 88% observed a single time. Sequenced material: PBMCs or T cells enriched from blood (not recorded which). This clonotype was obtained from a woman under 30 who had recovered from COVID-19. The chain has TRBV28 and TRBJ1-5; no firm D call. This CDR3 reads CASRPGQPGQPQHF. The CDR3 nucleotides are TGTGCCAGCAGGCCGGGCCAACCGGGGCAGCCCCAGCATTTT.